The rows below give T cell receptor beta chains drawn from one sample of a study of response to subunit inactivated influenza vaccine. In TCRdb, the RT-PCR reads were re-called with MiXCR into one record per CDR3 protein. The sample includes about 650,000 distinct CDR3 sequences, 12% to 15% of them seen just once. The input for sequencing was PBMCs from blood, taken 14 to 15 days before vaccination. These receptors all stem from a man in his forties or fifties who received an inactivated influenza vaccine. Each CDR3 is given with its conserved first and last residue. A D gene is named only where the DNA matches it firmly. Some rows mark clone size as missing; the rest say once, few, many or name a class of expanded clone.

>TRBV7-2|14|TRBJ2-2|many|NA
CASSLLSNTGELFF
TGTGCCAGCAGCTTGCTTTCGAACACCGGGGAGCTGTTTTTT
>TRBV20-1|12|TRBJ2-3|NA|NA
CSARDLSDTLYF
TGCAGTGCTAGAGATCTTTCAGATACGCTGTATTTT
>TRBV7-9|14|TRBJ1-5|few|NA
CASSHGIPNQPQHF
TGTGCCAGCAGTCACGGGATCCCCAATCAGCCCCAGCATTTT
>TRBV18|13|TRBJ2-5|NA|NA
CASSPRNRETQYF
TGTGCCAGCTCACCACGTAACAGGGAGACCCAGTACTTC
>TRBV7-9|15|TRBJ1-3|NA|NA
CASIGQSVSGNTIYF
TGTGCCAGCATCGGACAGTCAGTTTCTGGAAACACCATATATTTT
>TRBV10-3|15|TRBJ2-7|few|NA
CAISESGGRSYEQYF
TGTGCCATCAGTGAGTCTGGCGGGCGGTCCTACGAGCAGTACTTC
>TRBV5-6|13|TRBJ1-5|few|NA
CASSAGVNQPQHF
TGTGCCAGCAGCGCGGGAGTTAATCAGCCCCAGCATTTT
>TRBV20-1|15|TRBJ2-3|NA|TRBD2
CSARKNSGSTDTQYF
TGCAGTGCTAGGAAAAATAGCGGGTCCACAGATACGCAGTATTTT
>TRBV7-6|17|TRBJ2-5|NA|TRBD2
CASSPELASGGLETQYF
TGTGCCAGCAGCCCCGAGTTGGCTAGCGGGGGGTTGGAGACCCAGTACTTC
>TRBV20-1|12|TRBJ2-7|few|NA
CSVAGLTYEQYF
TGCAGTGTAGCCGGCCTGACCTACGAGCAGTACTTC
>TRBV7-9|15|TRBJ2-5|NA|TRBD1
CASSWGQGDQETQYF
TGTGCCAGCAGTTGGGGACAGGGGGACCAAGAGACCCAGTACTTC
>TRBV6-4|13|TRBJ1-2|NA|TRBD1
CASSRDRTTGYTF
TGTGCCAGCAGCCGGGACAGAACCACGGGCTACACCTTC
>TRBV29-1|13|TRBJ2-7|few|NA
CSVGAGSAYEQYF
TGCAGCGTTGGAGCAGGGAGCGCGTACGAGCAGTACTTC
>TRBV20-1|13|TRBJ2-5|NA|TRBD1
CSALTGGGETQYF
TGCAGTGCTCTCACAGGGGGCGGAGAGACCCAGTACTTC
>TRBV12-3/TRBV12-4|15|TRBJ2-7|few|NA
CASSLSGTRSYEQYF
TGTGCCAGCAGCCTATCCGGGACAAGAAGTTACGAGCAGTACTTC
>TRBV14|11|TRBJ2-7|many|NA
CASSQRYEQYF
TGTGCCAGCAGCCAGCGCTACGAGCAGTACTTC
>TRBV5-5|13|TRBJ2-5|NA|NA
CASSTGLRETQYF
TGTGCCAGCAGCACGGGCCTCCGAGAGACCCAGTACTTC
>TRBV30|14|TRBJ2-7|few|TRBD1
CAWSAGTGDYEQYF
TGTGCCTGGAGTGCAGGGACAGGGGACTACGAGCAGTACTTC
>TRBV5-5|13|TRBJ2-3|few|NA
CASSFLITDTQYF
TGTGCCAGCAGCTTTCTTATCACAGATACGCAGTATTTT
>TRBV3-1|14|TRBJ2-7|NA|NA
CASSQVGGPGEQYF
TGTGCCAGCAGCCAAGTTGGGGGGCCGGGGGAGCAGTACTTC
>TRBV2|16|TRBJ2-2|NA|NA
CASKSAGGPNTGELFF
TGTGCCAGCAAATCCGCCGGTGGGCCGAACACCGGGGAGCTGTTTTTT
>TRBV12-3/TRBV12-4|14|TRBJ2-5|few|NA
CASSFLGDQETQYF
TGTGCCAGCAGTTTTTTGGGGGACCAAGAGACCCAGTACTTC
>TRBV5-6|15|TRBJ1-2|few|NA
CASTQTLVRDYGYTF
TGTGCCAGCACCCAAACCCTGGTCAGAGACTATGGCTACACCTTC
>TRBV6-2/TRBV6-3|14|TRBJ1-6|many|TRBD1
CASTGGLWNSPLHF
TGTGCCAGCACAGGGGGTCTTTGGAATTCACCCCTCCACTTT
>TRBV7-9|12|TRBJ1-1|few|NA
CASSLGHSEAFF
TGTGCCAGCAGCTTAGGGCACAGTGAAGCTTTCTTT
>TRBV7-6|14|TRBJ2-7|NA|TRBD1
CASSSGTGRDEQYF
TGTGCCAGCAGCTCCGGGACAGGTCGGGACGAGCAGTACTTC
>TRBV5-1|16|TRBJ1-1|few|NA
CASSLVGGSVGTEAFF
TGCGCCAGCAGCTTGGTTGGGGGTTCCGTTGGCACTGAAGCTTTCTTT
>TRBV20-1|15|TRBJ2-1|once|TRBD2
CSADPPGGRYNKQFF
TGCAGTGCGGACCCCCCGGGCGGGAGGTACAATAAGCAGTTCTTC
>TRBV5-1|15|TRBJ2-1|many|NA
CASSPERGSYNEQFF
TGCGCCAGCAGCCCCGAAAGGGGGTCCTACAATGAGCAGTTCTTC
>TRBV6-1|15|TRBJ1-5|NA|NA
CASSPTGRSNQPQHF
TGTGCCAGCAGCCCGACAGGTAGGAGCAATCAGCCCCAGCATTTT
>TRBV20-1|14|TRBJ1-5|NA|NA
CSARGQSQAQPQHF
TGCAGTGCTCGTGGACAGAGTCAGGCTCAGCCCCAGCATTTT
>TRBV6-6|12|TRBJ1-6|many|TRBD1
CASSYGGTGFHF
TGTGCCAGCAGTTACGGAGGGACAGGGTTCCACTTT
>TRBV5-5|14|TRBJ2-7|few|NA
CASSFTGIGYEQYF
TGTGCCAGCAGCTTTACGGGAATTGGGTACGAGCAGTACTTC
>TRBV20-1|14|TRBJ2-1|many|NA
CSASEGWRYNEQFF
TGCAGTGCTAGTGAAGGTTGGCGCTACAATGAGCAGTTCTTC
>TRBV7-2|12|TRBJ1-3|many|NA
CASSSDRNTIYF
TGTGCCAGCAGCTCCGATCGGAACACCATATATTTT
>TRBV27|16|TRBJ2-1|few|NA
CASSLAGSRHYNEQFF
TGTGCCAGCAGTTTAGCGGGCAGCCGACACTACAATGAGCAGTTCTTC
>TRBV2|13|TRBJ2-5|NA|NA
CANSVSLVETQYF
TGTGCCAACAGTGTTTCCCTAGTAGAGACCCAGTACTTC
>TRBV27|14|TRBJ2-7|NA|NA
CASSWAAWDYEQYF
TGTGCCAGCAGTTGGGCCGCCTGGGACTACGAGCAGTACTTC
>TRBV4-3|17|TRBJ2-7|few|NA
CASSQEAWGDSSYEQYF
TGCGCCAGCAGCCAAGAAGCCTGGGGGGATAGCTCCTACGAGCAGTACTTC
>TRBV5-6|15|TRBJ2-5|NA|TRBD1
CASSGGTGGFETQYF
TGTGCCAGCAGCGGAGGGACAGGGGGATTTGAGACCCAGTACTTC
>TRBV20-1|12|TRBJ1-5|many|NA
CSARAGDQPQHF
TGCAGTGCTAGAGCGGGGGATCAGCCCCAGCATTTT
>TRBV7-2|17|TRBJ2-3|few|TRBD1
CASSLAPTGGPQDTQYF
TGTGCCAGCAGCTTAGCGCCGACAGGGGGACCACAAGATACGCAGTATTTT
>TRBV6-5|15|TRBJ1-2|NA|NA
CASSYSLTDTMGYTF
TGTGCCAGCAGTTACTCCTTGACTGATACTATGGGCTACACCTTC
>TRBV5-6|12|TRBJ1-2|NA|NA
CASSLEAHGYTF
TGTGCCAGCAGCTTGGAGGCTCATGGCTACACCTTC
>TRBV4-3|14|TRBJ2-2|NA|NA
CASSQTQGTGELFF
TGCGCCAGCAGCCAAACCCAGGGGACCGGGGAGCTGTTTTTT
>TRBV5-1|14|TRBJ2-7|few|NA
CASSLKQGPSEQYF
TGCGCCAGCAGCTTGAAACAGGGTCCCTCCGAGCAGTACTTC
>TRBV20-1|13|TRBJ1-2|NA|TRBD1
CSWFRTGNYGYTF
TGCAGTTGGTTTCGGACAGGGAACTATGGCTACACCTTC
>TRBV4-1|16|TRBJ2-1|few|TRBD2
CASSQGLLSGRNEQFF
TGCGCCAGCAGCCAAGGGCTACTTAGCGGGAGAAATGAGCAGTTCTTC
>TRBV29-1|12|TRBJ2-7|few|NA
CSVEEIAGEQYF
TGCAGCGTTGAGGAGATCGCGGGCGAGCAGTACTTC
>TRBV20-1|13|TRBJ1-1|NA|TRBD1
CSATTGFRTEAFF
TGCAGTGCCACGACAGGGTTCCGGACTGAAGCTTTCTTT
>TRBV5-1|15|TRBJ1-2|few|NA
CASSLADGGNYGYTF
TGCGCCAGCAGCTTGGCCGATGGGGGAAACTATGGCTACACCTTC
>TRBV28|15|TRBJ2-1|many|TRBD1
CASSLGTDPYNEQFF
TGTGCCAGCAGTTTGGGGACAGATCCCTACAATGAGCAGTTCTTC
>TRBV5-1|19|TRBJ2-3|NA|NA
CASSLGQGPGTSLTDTQYF
TGCGCCAGCAGCTTAGGACAGGGGCCCGGGACTAGCTTGACAGATACGCAGTATTTT
>TRBV4-2|15|TRBJ2-7|NA|TRBD2
CASSQGGRGGHEQYF
TGTGCCAGCAGCCAAGGTGGGCGGGGGGGTCACGAGCAGTACTTC